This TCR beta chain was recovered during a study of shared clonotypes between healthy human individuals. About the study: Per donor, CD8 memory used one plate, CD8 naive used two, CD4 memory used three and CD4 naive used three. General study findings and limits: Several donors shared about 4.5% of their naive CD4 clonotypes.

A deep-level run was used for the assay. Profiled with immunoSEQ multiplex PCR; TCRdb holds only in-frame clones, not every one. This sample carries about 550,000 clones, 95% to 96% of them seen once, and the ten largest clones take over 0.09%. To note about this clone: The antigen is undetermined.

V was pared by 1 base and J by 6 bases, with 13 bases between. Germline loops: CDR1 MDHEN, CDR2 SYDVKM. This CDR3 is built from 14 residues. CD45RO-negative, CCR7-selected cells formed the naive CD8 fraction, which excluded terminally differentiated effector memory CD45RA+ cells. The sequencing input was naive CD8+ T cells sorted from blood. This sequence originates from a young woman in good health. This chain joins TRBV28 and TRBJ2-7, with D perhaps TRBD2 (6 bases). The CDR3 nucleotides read TGTGCCAGCAGTTTATTTGGCGGGGAGAGCGAGCAGTACTTC. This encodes CASSLFGGESEQYF.